This section outlines one T cell receptor beta chain sequence together with its context. Germline is not matched at one junction end, which may reflect a read error. The data were obtained in a study of blood T cells in healthy people across ages. The CDR3 runs 12 residues. The V gene's germline CDR1 is ENHRY and CDR2 SYGVKD. Primed by a sample-barcoded 5' primer and a J-beta primer mix, a second PCR proceeded for about 7 to 11 cycles. In TCRdb, the 5' RACE reads were re-called with MiXCR into one record per CDR3 protein. The sample has roughly 700,000 distinct CDR3 sequences; around 32% are singletons.

V gene TRBV10-3 combines with J gene TRBJ1-1; the D gene is possibly TRBD1 (5 bases). The receptor's source is an elderly woman in good health. Sequenced: blood. Here the CDR3 reads CAIGEGKAEAFF. The CDR3 DNA reads TGTGCCATCGGTGAGGGGAAGGCTGAAGCTTTCTTT.